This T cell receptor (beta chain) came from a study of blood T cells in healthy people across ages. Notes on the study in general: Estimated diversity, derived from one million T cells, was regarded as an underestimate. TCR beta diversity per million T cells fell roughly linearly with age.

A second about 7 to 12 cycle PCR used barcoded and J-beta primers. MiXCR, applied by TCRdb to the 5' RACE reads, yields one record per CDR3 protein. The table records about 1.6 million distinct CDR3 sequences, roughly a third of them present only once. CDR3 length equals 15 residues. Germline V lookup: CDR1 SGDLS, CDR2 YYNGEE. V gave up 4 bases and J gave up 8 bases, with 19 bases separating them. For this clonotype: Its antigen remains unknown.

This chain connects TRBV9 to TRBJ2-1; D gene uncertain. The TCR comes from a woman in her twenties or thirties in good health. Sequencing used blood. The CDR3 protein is CASSPIGPTGDEQFF. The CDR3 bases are TGTGCCAGCAGCCCCATCGGGCCAACTGGGGATGAGCAGTTCTTC.